These 15 T cell receptor beta chains came from one sample sequenced in a study of cytomegalovirus exposure and HLA in healthy donors. Amplification used 60 Vbeta primers and 13 Jbeta primers. Assay: immunoSEQ multiplex PCR; the TCRdb copy retains only in-frame clones and omits some. The profile covers fewer than 150,000 clones, with 80% appearing a single time and 0.95% to 1.5% taken by the ten largest. Sequencing used PBMCs. The receptors derive from a female donor in good health and CMV-seronegative.

The chain employs TRBV7-2 and TRBJ2-5; D may be TRBD2 (5 bases). The CDR3 is made up of 13 amino acids. Germline CDR1 SGHTA, CDR2 FQGNSA. Trimming shortened V by 3 bases and J by 5 bases, and 10 bases separated the two germline ends. Here the CDR3 reads CASSFGLWETQYF. In nucleotides, the CDR3 is TGTGCCAGCAGCTTCGGACTGTGGGAGACCCAGTACTTC.

This chain connects TRBV19 to TRBJ1-5; the D is unclear. There are 10 residues in the CDR3. V shed 5 bases and J shed 9 bases, with 5 bases lying between them. Per the germline V gene, CDR1 is LNHDA and CDR2 is SQIVND (reference sequence). The CDR3 protein is CASSSGPQHF. In nucleotides, the CDR3 is TGTGCCAGTAGTTCGGGGCCCCAGCATTTT.

The chain uses TRBV11-2 and TRBJ1-1; tentatively, D is TRBD1 (5 bases). This CDR3 is 15 amino acids long. Looked up from germline, CDR1 is SGHAT and CDR2 is FQNNGV. V dropped 4 bases and J dropped 3 bases, with 15 bases sitting between them. The CDR3 DNA is TGTGCCAGCAGCTCAACGGCCGACAGCTACACTGAAGCTTTCTTT. The encoded protein is CASSSTADSYTEAFF. The whole variable domain, remainder taken from reference TRBV11-2 and TRBJ1-1, is EAGVAQSPRYKIIEKRQSVAFWCNPISGHATLYWYQQILGQGPKLLIQFQNNGVVDDSQLPKDRFSAERLKGVDSTLKIQPAKLEDSAVYLCASSSTADSYTEAFFGQGTRLTVV.

The chain uses TRBV29-1 and TRBJ1-3; maybe TRBD1 (6 bases). There are 14 residues in the CDR3. Germline CDR1 reads SQVTM; CDR2 reads ANQGSEA. V was trimmed by 4 bases and J by 0 bases, leaving 10 bases between them. CDR3 nucleotide sequence: TGCAGCGTTGGGGGGCGAAACTCTGGAAACACCATATATTTT. Translating gives CSVGGRNSGNTIYF.

This chain uses TRBV5-1 with TRBJ2-1, with D perhaps TRBD2 (7 bases). Germline assignment: CDR1 SGHRS and CDR2 YFSETQ. This CDR3 has 16 residues. V lost 0 bases and J 8 bases, leaving 18 bases between the germline ends. The CDR3 nucleotides read TGCGCCAGCAGCTTGGAGGGGGGGAGGGTAGGCGATGAGCAGTTCTTC. Protein: CASSLEGGRVGDEQFF. Drawing the rest from reference TRBV5-1 and TRBJ2-1, the complete variable domain is KAGVTQTPRYLIKTRGQQVTLSCSPISGHRSVSWYQQTPGQGLQFLFEYFSETQRNKGNFPGRFSGRQFSNSRSEMNVSTLELGDSALYLCASSLEGGRVGDEQFFGPGTRLTVL.

CDR3: CASSSSGQKNTEAFF. CDR3 coding DNA: TGTGCCAGCAGTTCATCGGGACAGAAGAACACTGAAGCTTTCTTT. V and J are TRBV28 and TRBJ1-1, with 7 bases that match TRBD1. Germline CDR1 is MDHEN and CDR2 is SYDVKM. Trimming at V came to 4 bases and at J to 1 base, leaving 6 bases not matched to a gene. CDR3 length equals 15 residues.

The rearrangement joins TRBV6-1 to TRBJ2-1, with D possibly matching TRBD2 (5 bases). This CDR3 contains 17 residues. The V end was cut by 1 base, the J end by 6 bases, with 19 bases between. The V gene's germline CDR1 is MNHNS and CDR2 SASEGT. CDR3 sequence: CASSEEGVRVSINEQFF. The CDR3 DNA reads TGTGCCAGCAGTGAAGAGGGAGTGAGGGTTTCGATCAATGAGCAGTTCTTC.

This clone is a singleton in its sample. V gene TRBV18 combines with J gene TRBJ1-5, with D possibly TRBD1 on 5 matching bases. V was clipped by 2 bases and J by 2 bases, with 13 bases between them. This CDR3 contains 16 residues. Germline assignment: CDR1 KGHSH and CDR2 LQKENI. This CDR3 is CASSPYRGDGNQPQHF. The CDR3 DNA follows: TGTGCCAGCTCACCATATCGGGGGGACGGCAATCAGCCCCAGCATTTT. Full variable domain (rest looked up from reference TRBV18 and TRBJ1-5): NAGVMQNPRHLVRRRGQEARLRCSPMKGHSHVYWYRQLPEEGLKFMVYLQKENIIDESGMPKERFSAEFPKEGPSILRIQQVVRGDSAAYFCASSPYRGDGNQPQHFGDGTRLSIL.

V and J are TRBV29-1 and TRBJ1-2; possible D gene TRBD1, 5 bases. Trimming left V 5 bases short and J 3 bases short, with 10 bases between. CDR3 length: 12 residues. CDR1 and CDR2 from the germline V gene are SQVTM and ANQGSEA. The CDR3 nucleotides are TGCAGCGTTCCCTCGGGGGACTATGGCTACACCTTC. It codes for CSVPSGDYGYTF.

The sample holds a few counts of this clone. The chain employs TRBV4-1 and TRBJ1-4, with D unclear. Deletions cut 4 bases from V and 0 bases from J, with 6 bases between. In germline, CDR1 is MGHRA, CDR2 YSYEKL. This CDR3 is built from 14 residues. The CDR3 region is CASSPYSTNEKLFF. The CDR3 DNA reads as TGCGCCAGCAGCCCATACTCAACTAATGAAAAACTGTTTTTT.

The chain joins TRBV2 to TRBJ1-4; D unclear. Trimming removed 11 bases at V and 6 bases at J, with 13 bases between. In germline, CDR1 is SNHLY, CDR2 FYNNEI. The CDR3 has 12 amino acids. CDR3 sequence: CAAGMNYEKLFF. DNA of the CDR3: TGTGCCGCCGGGATGAATTATGAAAAACTGTTTTTT.

In nucleotides, the CDR3 is TGCGCCAGCAGCCTACAGGCCGAAGGTCAGCCCCAGCATTTT. Protein: CASSLQAEGQPQHF. The rearrangement joins TRBV5-1 to TRBJ1-5; D possibly corresponds to TRBD1 (5 bases). The CDR3 contains 14 residues. CDR1 and CDR2 (germline): SGHRS, YFSETQ. Trimming took off 4 bases at V and 6 bases at J, with 14 bases between the two ends.

The rearrangement joins TRBV27 to TRBJ1-1, with D perhaps matching TRBD1 (6 bases). V lost 10 bases to trimming and J lost 5 bases, with 11 bases between them. The germline gives CDR1 MNHEY, CDR2 SMNVEV (reference sequence). The CDR3 runs to 11 residues. The CDR3, as DNA: TGTGCCACGCAGGGGAATACTGAAGCTTTCTTT. This translates into CATQGNTEAFF.

The chain is built from TRBV7-2 and TRBJ2-1; the match to TRBD2 covers 16 bases. J lost 1 base, V lost 7 bases, and 7 bases had no gene match. CDR1 and CDR2 from the germline V gene are SGHTA and FQGNSA. CDR3 length: 18 amino acids. The chain's CDR3 is CASTGLAGGLISYNEQFF. In nucleotides, the CDR3 is TGTGCCAGCACGGGACTAGCGGGAGGGCTGATATCCTACAATGAGCAGTTCTTC.

V and J are TRBV7-9 and TRBJ1-2; perhaps TRBD1 as D (6 bases). The germline V gene encodes CDR1 SEHNR and CDR2 FQNEAQ (reference sequence). The CDR3 runs to 13 residues. V lost 3 bases to trimming and J lost 10 bases, with 15 bases between them. In DNA form, the CDR3 reads TGTGCCAGCAGCTTGGGACAATCTGGTAACTACACCTTC. It encodes CASSLGQSGNYTF.